The rows below give T cell receptor beta chains drawn from one sample of a study of T cells in Graves' hyperthyroidism and ophthalmopathy. Using its own MiXCR run on the multiplex PCR reads, TCRdb lists one record per CDR3 protein. The table has under 400,000 distinct CDR3 sequences, 15% seen once. Sequencing was performed on blood. These receptor sequences come from a woman in her fifties or sixties with Graves' ophthalmopathy. Both conserved end residues are part of each CDR3. A D gene is named only where the DNA matches it firmly. Clone size is given for some rows only: seen once, a few or many times, or a class if the clone is expanded.

>TRBV7-9|few|TRBD1|TRBJ2-5
CASSLRTGFRETQYF
TGTGCCAGCAGCTTAAGGACAGGGTTTCGGGAGACCCAGTACTTC
>TRBV18|few|TRBD1|TRBJ2-6
CASSSPGQVSGANVLTF
TGTGCCAGCTCGTCCCCGGGACAGGTCTCTGGGGCCAACGTCCTGACTTTC
>TRBV5-6|many|.|TRBJ2-5
CASSLSQGTQYF
TGTGCCAGCAGCTTGTCCCAGGGGACCCAGTACTTC
>TRBV7-8|many|TRBD2|TRBJ2-5
CASSSSLAGVSETQYF
TGTGCCAGCAGCTCGAGCCTAGCGGGAGTTTCAGAGACCCAGTACTTC
>TRBV28|many|.|TRBJ2-7
CASRTAHEQYF
TGTGCCAGCAGGACGGCCCACGAGCAGTACTTC
>TRBV20-1|few|TRBD1|TRBJ1-6
CSAQDRVGSPLHF
TGCAGTGCTCAGGACAGGGTCGGGTCACCCCTCCACTTT
>TRBV4-2|.|.|TRBJ1-3
CASSQDLVGLGATIYF
TGTGCCAGCAGCCAAGATTTAGTAGGACTGGGTGCCACCATATATTTT
>TRBV28|many|.|TRBJ2-7
CASGIGISYEQYF
TGTGCCAGCGGGATTGGGATTTCCTACGAGCAGTACTTC
>TRBV11-2|many|.|TRBJ2-1
CASSLDHPGDEQFF
TGTGCCAGCAGCTTAGATCATCCTGGCGATGAGCAGTTCTTC
>TRBV9|.|TRBD1|TRBJ2-7
CASSGDAPGQGAEEQYF
TGTGCCAGCAGCGGAGACGCTCCGGGACAGGGGGCGGAAGAGCAGTACTTC
>TRBV3-1|few|.|TRBJ2-2
CASSQDLGGVFTGELFF
TGTGCCAGCAGCCAAGATTTGGGGGGAGTTTTTACCGGGGAGCTGTTTTTT
>TRBV28|many|.|TRBJ2-7
CASSSQRRSSYEQYF
TGTGCCAGCAGTTCTCAAAGGAGGAGCTCCTACGAGCAGTACTTC
>TRBV7-3|few|TRBD1|TRBJ2-3
CASSLRAQGADTQYF
TGTGCCAGCAGCCTCCGGGCCCAGGGGGCAGATACGCAGTATTTT
>TRBV29-1|few|.|TRBJ2-5
CSAAIGSGTQYF
TGCAGCGCGGCGATAGGGAGTGGGACCCAGTACTTC
>TRBV27|.|.|TRBJ1-6
CASSLTGGVVPLHF
TGTGCCAGCAGTTTAACGGGGGGGGTTGTTCCCCTCCACTTT
>TRBV9|.|TRBD2|TRBJ2-1
CASSVGGAGGTNEQFF
TGTGCCAGCAGCGTAGGAGGTGCGGGAGGGACCAATGAGCAGTTCTTC
>TRBV5-1|many|TRBD2|TRBJ2-3
CASSTGTSGRDLDTQYF
TGCGCCAGCAGCACCGGGACTAGCGGGAGGGATCTAGATACGCAGTATTTT
>TRBV28|many|TRBD2|TRBJ2-1
CASSLSRGSSYNEQFF
TGTGCCAGCAGTTTATCTCGCGGGAGCTCCTACAATGAGCAGTTCTTC
>TRBV29-1|many|TRBD2|TRBJ2-5
CSVEEGRAARTQYF
TGCAGCGTTGAAGAGGGGAGGGCAGCTCGGACCCAGTACTTC
>TRBV9|.|TRBD2|TRBJ2-2
CASSHPSGRPGELFF
TGTGCCAGCAGCCACCCTAGCGGGAGGCCCGGGGAGCTGTTTTTT
>TRBV28|many|.|TRBJ1-5
CASSEGQSNQPQHF
TGTGCCAGCAGCGAAGGACAGAGCAATCAGCCCCAGCATTTT
>TRBV5-1|many|.|TRBJ2-7
CASSRDNQYEQYF
TGCGCCAGCAGCCGGGATAACCAATACGAGCAGTACTTC
>TRBV6-1|few|.|TRBJ2-7
CASSVRVDEQYF
TGTGCCAGCAGCGTCAGGGTGGACGAGCAGTACTTC
>TRBV28|many|.|TRBJ1-3
CASREGRALSGNTIYF
TGTGCCAGCAGAGAGGGACGGGCCCTCTCTGGAAACACCATATATTTT
>TRBV20-1|many|TRBD1|TRBJ1-1
CSATGGGDTEAFF
TGCAGTGCAACAGGGGGCGGAGACACTGAAGCTTTCTTT
>TRBV7-9|.|.|TRBJ1-5
CASSLGTPNQPQHF
TGTGCCAGCAGCTTGGGGACACCTAATCAGCCCCAGCATTTT
>TRBV5-4|.|TRBD2|TRBJ2-1
CASSFRLAGHNEQFF
TGTGCCAGCAGCTTTAGGTTAGCGGGCCACAATGAGCAGTTCTTC
>TRBV5-1|many|TRBD2|TRBJ2-1
CASQKGLADHNEQFF
TGCGCCAGCCAAAAAGGACTAGCCGATCACAATGAGCAGTTCTTC
>TRBV7-9|many|TRBD1|TRBJ2-3
CASSPIDRGEDTQYF
TGTGCCAGCAGCCCCATCGACAGGGGTGAGGATACGCAGTATTTT
>TRBV7-9|many|TRBD2|TRBJ2-2
CASSPPTSGNTGELFF
TGTGCCAGCAGCCCGCCCACTAGCGGGAACACCGGGGAGCTGTTTTTT
>TRBV10-3|.|TRBD1|TRBJ2-7
CAIRGQGAHYEQYF
TGTGCCATCAGGGGGCAGGGGGCCCACTACGAGCAGTACTTC
>TRBV11-2|.|.|TRBJ2-5
CASSLLLGGLETQYF
TGTGCCAGCAGCTTATTGCTGGGAGGTTTAGAGACCCAGTACTTC
>TRBV28|many|TRBD1|TRBJ2-1
CASSLPGQGPHNEQFF
TGTGCCAGCAGCTTGCCGGGACAGGGCCCCCACAATGAGCAGTTCTTC
>TRBV6-1|.|TRBD1|TRBJ1-3
CASSSGTGGTNTIYF
TGTGCCAGCAGCTCCGGGACAGGGGGAACAAACACCATATATTTT
>TRBV15|few|.|TRBJ2-1
CATSPRDIGEQFF
TGTGCCACCAGCCCCCGGGACATAGGTGAGCAGTTCTTC
>TRBV6-1|many|.|TRBJ2-7
CASRRRDRGVNEQYF
TGTGCCAGCAGACGACGGGACCGAGGCGTGAACGAGCAGTACTTC
>TRBV7-9|.|.|TRBJ2-3
CASSSSMDSGASTDTQYF
TGTGCCAGCAGCTCGAGCATGGATAGCGGAGCGAGCACAGATACGCAGTATTTT
>TRBV19|.|.|TRBJ1-5
CASSWLGGNQPQHF
TGTGCCAGTAGTTGGTTGGGCGGCAATCAGCCCCAGCATTTT
>TRBV6-1|many|.|TRBJ1-2
CASSEAGTLGGYTF
TGTGCCAGCAGTGAAGCTGGGACATTGGGAGGCTACACCTTC
>TRBV6-1|few|TRBD1|TRBJ2-2
CASREQGNGELFF
TGTGCCAGCAGAGAACAGGGGAACGGGGAGCTGTTTTTT
>TRBV7-9|.|TRBD2|TRBJ2-1
CASSSGTSGRIGNEQFF
TGTGCCAGCAGCTCCGGGACTAGCGGGAGAATTGGGAATGAGCAGTTCTTC
>TRBV5-1|many|TRBD1|TRBJ2-5
CASSLGGQRQETQYF
TGCGCCAGCAGCTTGGGGGGACAGCGCCAAGAGACCCAGTACTTC